Presented here are 32 T cell receptor beta chains from one specimen sequenced in a study of CD8 T cells in ankylosing spondylitis. Using its own MiXCR run on the 5' RACE reads, TCRdb lists one record per CDR3 protein. Among about 150,000 distinct CDR3 sequences listed, roughly a third were seen once. Sequencing was done on a sample of synovial fluid, either unsorted or a sorted T cell fraction (not recorded which). The receptors were sampled from a male donor with ankylosing spondylitis.

This clonotype showed up just a few times. J is TRBJ2-1 and V is TRBV9, with unresolved D. CDR3 length: 12 amino acids. Trimming left V 4 bases short and J 6 bases short, with 8 bases between. CDR1 and CDR2 (germline): SGDLS, YYNGEE. The CDR3 nucleotides read TGTGCCAGCAGCCCCAAGGGCAATGAGCAGTTCTTC. Its translation: CASSPKGNEQFF. Filled out from reference TRBV9 and TRBJ2-1, the complete variable domain reads DSGVTQTPKHLITATGQRVTLRCSPRSGDLSVYWYQQSLDQGLQFLIQYYNGEERAKGNILERFSAQQFPDLHSELNLSSLELGDSALYFCASSPKGNEQFFGPGTRLTVL.

V and J are TRBV6-5 and TRBJ2-7; 9 nucleotides match TRBD2. V shed 2 bases, J shed 3 bases, and the junction held 5 bases outside the gene matches. Germline values: CDR1 MNHEY, CDR2 SVGAGI. The CDR3 is 15 amino acids. The CDR3 spells CASSYRSGGNYEQYF. In nucleotides, the CDR3 is TGTGCCAGCAGTTACCGTAGCGGGGGAAACTACGAGCAGTACTTC.

The chain carries TRBV7-6 and TRBJ2-7; no firm D call. Trimming removed 2 bases from V and 1 base from J, with 6 bases in between. The V gene's germline CDR1 is SGHVS and CDR2 FNYEAQ. CDR3 length: 13 residues. The DNA for the CDR3 is TGTGCCAGCAGCTTAATGGGATCCTACGAGCAGTACTTC. Translated: CASSLMGSYEQYF.

The chain employs TRBV2 and TRBJ2-3; weak D call: TRBD1 (6 bases). The germline V gene has CDR1 SNHLY and CDR2 FYNNEI. Trimming stripped 6 bases from V and 2 bases from J, with 21 bases between. The CDR3 runs to 17 residues. This CDR3 reads CASRTLSGDPLTDTQYF. In nucleotides, the CDR3 is TGTGCCAGCAGGACCTTGTCAGGGGATCCTCTCACAGATACGCAGTATTTT.

J is TRBJ2-7 and V is TRBV20-1; perhaps TRBD2 as D (6 bases). The CDR3 has 13 amino acids. V lost 1 base and J lost 3, with 10 bases in between. Germline CDR1 is DFQATT and CDR2 is SNEGSKA (reference sequence). CDR3 residues: CSARGGVSYEQYF. The CDR3 nucleotides read TGCAGTGCTAGAGGGGGGGTTAGCTACGAGCAGTACTTC.

The V gene is TRBV14, the J gene TRBJ1-1; D uncertain. Trimming pared 6 bases from V and 6 bases from J, leaving 17 bases between. The CDR3 consists of 14 residues. Germline CDR1 and CDR2: SGHDN and FVKESK. The CDR3 DNA reads as TGTGCCAGCAGTGGAAGGACGGATCGTCCTGAAGCTTTCTTT. This sequence encodes CASSGRTDRPEAFF.

The rearrangement links TRBV6-5 to TRBJ1-4; 7 bases line up with TRBD1. J gave up 7 bases and V 0 bases, and 8 bases lay outside the gene matches. This CDR3 spans 16 amino acids. CDR1 and CDR2 from the germline V gene are MNHEY and SVGAGI. The CDR3 DNA reads as TGTGCCAGCAGTTACTCGATGGGCAGGGGGACTGAAAAACTGTTTTTT. Translating gives CASSYSMGRGTEKLFF.

The chain links TRBV19 to TRBJ1-2; 8 nucleotides agree with TRBD1. The germline V gene encodes CDR1 LNHDA and CDR2 SQIVND (reference sequence). V trimming: 6 bases; J trimming: 8 bases; junction bases outside the gene matches: 8. This CDR3 has 13 amino acids. CDR3 sequence reads: CASRYRDRLGYTF. CDR3 bases: TGTGCCAGTAGATACCGGGACAGGTTGGGCTACACCTTC.

The V call is TRBV5-6, the J call TRBJ2-2; unclear D gene. Germline CDR1 SGHDT, CDR2 YYEEEE. V shed 0 bases and J shed 1 base, with 7 bases lying between them. The CDR3 is 15 amino acids. The CDR3 region has the DNA TGTGCCAGCAGCTTGGAGGCCAGGAACACCGGGGAGCTGTTTTTT. This sequence encodes CASSLEARNTGELFF.

This clonotype showed up many times. The chain is built from TRBV6-2 or TRBV6-3 and TRBJ2-3, with D perhaps matching TRBD2 (6 bases). The germline gives CDR1 MNHEY, CDR2 SVGEGT. Trimming took off 5 bases at V and 2 bases at J, with 11 bases between the two ends. This CDR3 is built from 14 residues. CDR3 residues: CASSPAGFTDTQYF. The CDR3 DNA follows: TGTGCCAGCAGTCCGGCGGGGTTCACAGATACGCAGTATTTT.

There are a few counts of this clonotype. J is TRBJ1-1 and V is TRBV10-3; D not certain. V was clipped by 3 bases and J by 4 bases, with 18 bases between them. The CDR3 sequence is 16 residues long. In germline, CDR1 is ENHRY, CDR2 SYGVKD. The CDR3, as DNA: TGTGCCATCAGTGAAGGGTCCCTGGGAGGGAGCACTGAAGCTTTCTTT. This encodes CAISEGSLGGSTEAFF.

This rearrangement joins TRBV5-1 to TRBJ1-1, with TRBD1 matching over 9 bases. Germline-derived CDR1 and CDR2 are SGHRS and YFSETQ. This CDR3 spans 17 amino acids. V lost 4 bases to trimming and J lost 1 base; unmatched junction nucleotides: 11. CDR3 region: CASSPGGQGKGNTEAFF. The CDR3 coding sequence is TGCGCCAGCAGCCCAGGAGGACAGGGGAAGGGGAACACTGAAGCTTTCTTT.

The chain recombines TRBV12-3 or TRBV12-4 with TRBJ2-5; 7 positions agree with TRBD1. The length of the CDR3 is 14 residues. The ends lost 6 bases at V and 0 bases at J; junction bases unmatched: 4. CDR3 in DNA: TGTGCCAGCAGCCGACAGGGAAACCAAGAGACCCAGTACTTC. This translates into CASSRQGNQETQYF.

This chain uses TRBV7-9 with TRBJ2-5; the match to TRBD2 covers 12 bases. V was pared by 5 bases and J by 5 bases, with 6 bases of the junction left unmatched. Germline assignment: CDR1 SEHNR and CDR2 FQNEAQ (reference sequence). This CDR3 contains 15 residues. The CDR3: CASSTLLAGGETQYF. The DNA for the CDR3 is TGTGCCAGCAGCACACTACTAGCGGGGGGCGAGACCCAGTACTTC.

This clonotype was counted between two and nine times. The rearrangement links TRBV28 to TRBJ2-7; 9 bases are a match to TRBD2. This CDR3 is 17 amino acids long. Germline V gene data show CDR1 as MDHEN and CDR2 as SYDVKM. With V trimmed by 7 bases and J by 4 bases, 17 bases remained unmatched. The CDR3 DNA reads TGTGCCAGCATGACTCCTGGGGGCACTAGCGGGTCGTACGAGCAGTACTTC. It is translated as CASMTPGGTSGSYEQYF. The variable domain in full, completed from reference TRBV28 and TRBJ2-7, reads DVKVTQSSRYLVKRTGEKVFLECVQDMDHENMFWYRQDPGLGLRLIYFSYDVKMKEKGDIPEGYSVSREKKERFSLILESASTNQTSMYLCASMTPGGTSGSYEQYFGPGTRLTVT.

The CDR3 loop is CASRSGGPGNTIYF. Here the CDR3 DNA reads TGTGCCAGCAGATCTGGGGGTCCTGGAAACACCATATATTTT. The V gene is TRBV28, the J gene TRBJ1-3, with a weak D call TRBD1 (5 bases). There are 14 residues in the CDR3. V was clipped by 6 bases and J by 2 bases, with 11 bases between them. Germline loops: CDR1 MDHEN, CDR2 SYDVKM.

The table lists this clonotype with many counts. The chain combines TRBV18 with TRBJ2-4; 9 bases match TRBD1. The CDR3 is 16 residues long. CDR1 is KGHSH and CDR2 is LQKENI in the germline V gene. V was clipped by 3 bases and J by 1 base; unmatched bases: 4. The chain's CDR3 is CASSPTGGAAKNIQYF. CDR3 bases: TGTGCCAGCTCACCCACAGGGGGCGCCGCCAAAAACATTCAGTACTTC.

This clonotype was found many times. J is TRBJ2-2 and V is TRBV7-2, with a weak D call TRBD2 (6 bases). This CDR3 region has 14 residues. Germline-derived CDR1 and CDR2 are SGHTA and FQGNSA. V lost 0 bases and J lost 6, with 8 bases in between. For the CDR3, the DNA is TGTGCCAGCAGCTTAGCGACTAGTCCCGGGGAGCTGTTTTTT. It is translated as CASSLATSPGELFF.

V gene TRBV20-1 combines with J gene TRBJ1-1, with a possible D match to TRBD1 (5 bases). The CDR3 covers 13 residues. V lost 3 bases and J lost 4, with 12 bases in between. Germline-derived CDR1 and CDR2 are DFQATT and SNEGSKA (reference sequence). Here the CDR3 DNA reads TGCAGTGCTAGGCCAAGACAGCTCACTGAAGCTTTCTTT. Its translation: CSARPRQLTEAFF.

The chain is built from TRBV18 and TRBJ2-7; 8 positions agree with TRBD2. Germline V gives CDR1 KGHSH, CDR2 LQKENI. The V and J ends lost 6 bases and 3 bases, in that order; junction bases with no gene match: 10. This CDR3 has 15 amino acids. CDR3 sequence: CASSNPGGAFYEQYF. The CDR3 nucleotides read TGTGCCAGCTCGAACCCCGGGGGGGCCTTCTACGAGCAGTACTTC. Using reference TRBV18 and TRBJ2-7 for the parts outside the CDR3, the full variable domain is NAGVMQNPRHLVRRRGQEARLRCSPMKGHSHVYWYRQLPEEGLKFMVYLQKENIIDESGMPKERFSAEFPKEGPSILRIQQVVRGDSAAYFCASSNPGGAFYEQYFGPGTRLTVT.

The genes are TRBV5-1 and TRBJ2-3; D unresolved. Trimming removed 3 bases at V and 2 bases at J, with 7 bases between. Germline V gene lookup returns CDR1 SGHRS and CDR2 YFSETQ. The CDR3 runs to 13 residues. The CDR3 region is CASSSQPTDTQYF. The CDR3 DNA is TGCGCCAGCAGCTCCCAGCCCACAGATACGCAGTATTTT.

This sequence joins TRBV5-8 and TRBJ1-6; D call uncertain. The CDR3 runs 12 residues. V gave up 4 bases and J gave up 16 bases, with 15 bases separating them. Germline loops: CDR1 SGHTS, CDR2 YDEGEE. Here the CDR3 DNA reads TGTGCCAGCAGCCCCTGGACGGGATCACTCCACTTT. Protein sequence: CASSPWTGSLHF.

This clonotype was seen a few times. V and J are TRBV11-2 and TRBJ1-3, with TRBD1 matching 8 bases. The germline V gene has CDR1 SGHAT and CDR2 FQNNGV. Unmatched junction bases numbered 7, after V lost 0 bases and J lost 0 bases. The CDR3 extends over 18 amino acids. CDR3 in DNA: TGTGCCAGCAGCTTAGATCTCTCAGGGGGCCACTCTGGAAACACCATATATTTT. Amino acids: CASSLDLSGGHSGNTIYF.

This chain uses TRBV20-1 with TRBJ2-1; D is ambiguous. The CDR3 is 14 amino acids. The V end lost 5 bases, the J end lost 0 bases, and 11 bases lay between the germline ends. Germline lookup yields CDR1 DFQATT and CDR2 SNEGSKA (reference sequence). The CDR3: CSALRLPSYNEQFF. In DNA form, the CDR3 reads TGCAGTGCTTTGAGACTCCCCTCCTACAATGAGCAGTTCTTC.

The table lists this clonotype with a few counts. The CDR3 is CASSPDRGRFTEAFF. The CDR3 DNA reads TGTGCCAGCAGCCCCGACAGGGGGCGGTTCACTGAAGCTTTCTTT. The V and J genes are TRBV7-3 and TRBJ1-1; 10 nucleotides agree with TRBD1. The CDR3 sequence is 15 residues long. V shed 5 bases, J shed 4 bases, and the junction held 7 bases outside the gene matches. Germline V gene lookup returns CDR1 SGHTA and CDR2 FQGTGA.

The chain couples TRBV28 to TRBJ2-7; D ambiguous. Trimming left V 3 bases short and J 1 base short, with 7 bases between. This CDR3 spans 13 amino acids. Germline lookup yields CDR1 MDHEN and CDR2 SYDVKM. Written as DNA, the CDR3 is TGTGCCAGCAGTTTTATACAGTCCTACGAGCAGTACTTC. It codes for CASSFIQSYEQYF.

J is TRBJ1-5 and V is TRBV28, with D possibly matching TRBD1 (6 bases). Trimming stripped 7 bases from V and 7 bases from J, with 20 bases between. Germline values: CDR1 MDHEN, CDR2 SYDVKM. This CDR3 contains 15 residues. CDR3 in DNA: TGTGCCAGCACAAGGGGGGCAGGGGAGGGCCAGCCCCAGCATTTT. Its protein product is CASTRGAGEGQPQHF.

The rearrangement joins TRBV27 to TRBJ1-6, with a tentative D call TRBD1 (6 bases). The CDR3 is 19 amino acids. Germline-derived CDR1 and CDR2 are MNHEY and SMNVEV (reference sequence). Trimming took 0 bases from V and 12 from J, leaving 27 bases between them. In DNA, the CDR3 is TGTGCCAGCAGTTTATCGAAGGGTGGGGGGCGTCGGCGGGAAGGACCCCTCCACTTT. The encoded protein is CASSLSKGGGRRREGPLHF.

This clonotype was found a few times. CDR3 amino acids: CASSPRLAGGQNTGELFF. The CDR3 nucleotides read TGCGCCAGCAGCCCCCGACTAGCGGGGGGGCAAAACACCGGGGAGCTGTTTTTT. The V and J genes are TRBV4-1 and TRBJ2-2, with TRBD2 identical over 14 bases. Losses at the gene ends were 4 bases for V and 2 bases for J; bases not matched to a gene: 6. The germline V gene has CDR1 MGHRA and CDR2 YSYEKL. The CDR3 extends over 18 amino acids.

This clonotype was counted a few times. The chain recombines TRBV29-1 with TRBJ2-5; 14 nucleotides match TRBD2. Germline assignment: CDR1 SQVTM and CDR2 ANQGSEA. J was trimmed by 3 bases and V by 6 bases; bases with no gene match: 6. The CDR3 runs 15 residues. As DNA, the CDR3 is TGCAGCGTAATGGGACTAGCGGGAGTCAAAGAGACCCAGTACTTC. Protein: CSVMGLAGVKETQYF.

This clonotype occurred many times. The rearrangement uses TRBV3-1 and TRBJ2-2, with D perhaps TRBD2 (6 bases). V lost 4 bases to trimming and J lost 4 bases, with 16 bases between them. The CDR3 contains 16 residues. Looked up from germline, CDR1 is LGHDT and CDR2 is YNNKEL (reference sequence). CDR3 coding DNA: TGTGCCAGCAGCCTCTTGGGGGGAGGAGGCACCGGGGAGCTGTTTTTT. Encoded protein: CASSLLGGGGTGELFF.

The chain carries TRBV18 and TRBJ1-3, with D uncertain. Germline V lookup: CDR1 KGHSH, CDR2 LQKENI. The CDR3 length is 16 residues. V lost 3 bases, J lost 3 bases, and 15 bases lay in between. The CDR3 nucleotides read TGTGCCAGCTCACCCGCTCAGAGGGCTGGTGGAAACACCATATATTTT. Translated: CASSPAQRAGGNTIYF.